The rows below give T cell receptor beta chains drawn from one sample of a study of shared clonotypes between healthy human individuals. Repertoires were generated with immunoSEQ multiplex PCR, while TCRdb's copy carries only in-frame clones and drops some. The sample comprises 600,000 to 750,000 clones, around 90% of which are singletons, and less than 40% rests with the top ten. The sample was memory CD8+ T cells from PBMCs. The receptors shown here come from a man aged 18 to 35 in good health. Some clones in this sample may be carry-over from other donors' samples. Both conserved end residues are part of each CDR3. D genes are given only for firm matches. Clone size, where shown, is once, few, many, or a class for clones that have expanded.

j_call v_call d_call clone_size cdr3_nt cdr3_aa
TRBJ2-7 TRBV27 TRBD2 . TGTGCCAGCAGTTTAGCGGGGGTTGGGTACGAGCAGTACTTC CASSLAGVGYEQYF
TRBJ2-7 TRBV15 TRBD1 . TGTGCCACCAGCAGAGGAGGGTCCTCCGGGGACAGCTCCTACGAGCAGTACTTC CATSRGGSSGDSSYEQYF
TRBJ2-2 TRBV29-1 . . TGCAGCGCGGATAACACCGGGGAGCTGTTTTTT CSADNTGELFF
TRBJ2-1 TRBV27 TRBD1 . TGTGCCAGCAGTTTAAGGGACAGGGCCGGTACCCATCCAGCGACTCCTTACAATGAGCAGTTCTTC CASSLRDRAGTHPATPYNEQFF
TRBJ2-7 TRBV29-1 . . TGCAGCGTGGGAGGGGACATCTCCTACGAGCAGTACTTC CSVGGDISYEQYF
TRBJ1-6 TRBV4-1 . . TGCGCCAGCAGCCAAGGGTTGGGGGCTTCACCCCTCCACTTT CASSQGLGASPLHF
TRBJ1-1 TRBV7-7 . once TGTGCCAGCGGACCTATGGCCACTGAAGCTTTCTTT CASGPMATEAFF
TRBJ1-2 TRBV10-3 . . TGTGCCATCAGTGAGTCGTGGGGGATGGACAGTGCCTATGGCTACACCTTC CAISESWGMDSAYGYTF
TRBJ2-7 TRBV5-1 TRBD2 . TGCGCCAGCAGCTTGCAACTAGCGGGAGGCGGCGAGCAGTACTTC CASSLQLAGGGEQYF
TRBJ1-2 TRBV5-1 . . TGCGCCAGCAGTCCAAATCCCGGAGTTCATGGCTACACCTTC CASSPNPGVHGYTF
TRBJ1-3 TRBV6-1 . once TGTGCCAGCAGCGGTCCTGGAAACACCATATATTTT CASSGPGNTIYF
TRBJ1-1 TRBV4-1 . . TGCGCCAGCAGCCAAAACCGACAGGACAGGAACACTGAAGCTTTCTTT CASSQNRQDRNTEAFF
TRBJ2-1 TRBV15 TRBD2 . TGTGCCACCACCGAGACTAGCGCCACCTACAATGAGCAGTTCTTC CATTETSATYNEQFF
TRBJ1-2 TRBV7-9 TRBD1 . TGTGCCAGCAGCTTAGCTGATTCAGGGGGAGGTGGCTACACCTTC CASSLADSGGGGYTF
TRBJ2-2 TRBV5-4 TRBD2 . TGTGCCAGCAGCTGGAATTTAGCGGGTGCCACCGGGGAGCTGTTTTTT CASSWNLAGATGELFF
TRBJ2-1 TRBV27 . . TGTGCCAGCAGTTTAGAATCCCACGATGAGCAGTTCTTC CASSLESHDEQFF
TRBJ2-1 TRBV27 . . TGTGCCAGCAGTTTATCGGAGGGTAGCGGGGACAGCTCCTACAATGAGCAGTTCTTC CASSLSEGSGDSSYNEQFF
TRBJ2-7 TRBV7-8 . . TGTGCCAGCAGCTTAACGGACGAGCAGTACTTC CASSLTDEQYF
TRBJ2-1 TRBV11-2 . few TGTGCCAGCAGTTACAATGAGCAGTTCTTC CASSYNEQFF
TRBJ2-1 TRBV27 TRBD2 . TGTGCCAGCAACCATCCTAGCGGCCACTACAATGAGCAGTTCTTC CASNHPSGHYNEQFF
TRBJ1-2 TRBV21-1 . . TGTGCCAGCTCAATGAGGGGGAAAGATGGCTACACCTTC CASSMRGKDGYTF
TRBJ2-7 TRBV9 . . TGTGCCAGCAGCCAAAACAGGGGGCCACTAGCGGGTCCCCCCTACGAGCAGTACTTC CASSQNRGPLAGPPYEQYF
TRBJ2-1 TRBV4-3 TRBD2 . TGCGCCAGCAGCCAAGTTCTTCTGACTAGCCTATCCTACAATGAGCAGTTCTTC CASSQVLLTSLSYNEQFF
TRBJ2-5 TRBV15 . . TGTGCCACCAGCAGAGATTGGGCCGACCAAGAGACCCAGTACTTC CATSRDWADQETQYF
TRBJ1-4 TRBV27 . . TGTGCCAGCAAGGTGCCACTGGATGAAAAACTGTTTTTT CASKVPLDEKLFF
TRBJ2-7 TRBV5-5 . . TGTGCCAGCAGCTTGGCCCCGCGGGACAAATACTACGAGCAGTACTTC CASSLAPRDKYYEQYF
TRBJ2-5 TRBV13 . . TGTGCCAGCAGCTACCGAGAGACCCAGTACTTC CASSYRETQYF
TRBJ2-7 TRBV19 TRBD2 . TGTGCCAGTAGTACTGTCCGGGAGGGTTCCTACGAGCAGTACTTC CASSTVREGSYEQYF
TRBJ2-7 TRBV7-2 TRBD2 . TGTGCCAGCAGCTTAGCGACTAGCGGGAAAGGCTACGAGCAGTACTTC CASSLATSGKGYEQYF
TRBJ2-2 TRBV10-3 TRBD1 . TGTGCCATCAGTGACTACCTACAGGGGGCGCGCGGGGGACGCACCGGGGAGCTGTTTTTT CAISDYLQGARGGRTGELFF
TRBJ2-7 TRBV6-5 TRBD1 . TGTGCCAGCAGTAGGGACAGGGGATCTTACGAGCAGTACTTC CASSRDRGSYEQYF
TRBJ2-1 TRBV7-3 . . TGTGCCAGCAGCCGCCTCGCCTACAATGAGCAGTTCTTC CASSRLAYNEQFF
TRBJ2-7 TRBV27 . . TGTGCCAGCATGGACGGTTCCTACGAGCAGTACTTC CASMDGSYEQYF
TRBJ1-3 TRBV6-5 . . TGTGCCAGCAGCCCGTCAGGTTTCTCTGGAAACACCATATATTTT CASSPSGFSGNTIYF